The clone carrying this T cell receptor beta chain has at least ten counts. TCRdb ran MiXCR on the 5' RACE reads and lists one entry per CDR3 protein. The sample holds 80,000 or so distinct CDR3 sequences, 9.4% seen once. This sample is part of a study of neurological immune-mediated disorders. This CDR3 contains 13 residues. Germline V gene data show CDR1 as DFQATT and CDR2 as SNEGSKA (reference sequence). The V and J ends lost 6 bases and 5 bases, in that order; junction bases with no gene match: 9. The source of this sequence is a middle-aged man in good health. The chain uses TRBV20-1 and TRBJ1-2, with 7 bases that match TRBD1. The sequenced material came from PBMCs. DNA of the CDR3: TGCAGTGCCGCAGGACAGGAGTTATATGGCTACACCTTC. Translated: CSAAGQELYGYTF.